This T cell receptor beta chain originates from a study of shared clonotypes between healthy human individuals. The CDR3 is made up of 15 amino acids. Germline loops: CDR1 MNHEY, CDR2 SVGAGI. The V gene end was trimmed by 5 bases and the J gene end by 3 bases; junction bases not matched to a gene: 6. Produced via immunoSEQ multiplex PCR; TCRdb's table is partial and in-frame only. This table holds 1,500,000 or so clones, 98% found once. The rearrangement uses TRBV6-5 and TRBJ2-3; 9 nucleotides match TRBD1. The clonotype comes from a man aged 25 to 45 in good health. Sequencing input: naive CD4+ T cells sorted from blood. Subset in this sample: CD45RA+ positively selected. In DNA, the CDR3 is TGTGCCAGCAGTCCAGGACAGGGGTGGACAGATACGCAGTATTTT. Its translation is CASSPGQGWTDTQYF.